This T cell receptor beta chain was documented in a study of vaccination and CD4 T cells after COVID-19. Study overall: Convalescent individuals numbered four females and six males, two being Hispanic. For post-vaccine samples, collection took place a median about 72 days after dose two, ranging from 14 to 241. Findings and limits, study-wide: The authors identified 304 of 307 vaccine-specific clones in convalescent patients as spike mono-reactive.

Notes on this clonotype: As yet, its antigen is unknown.

Treatment reported: roughly ten-day PBMC culture with coronavirus spike peptide pools or control peptides (ViraFEST assay). V was trimmed by 3 bases and J by 7 bases, leaving 3 bases between them. The germline CDR1 and CDR2 sequences are SQVTM and ANQGSEA. The CDR3 spans 9 residues. Sequenced with the Oncomine TCR Beta short-read assay was DNA taken from cultured CD4+ T cells. It was from cultured CD4+ T cells that genomic DNA was extracted. TCRdb passed the PCR reads through MiXCR, listing each CDR3 protein once. In the table there are about 8,500 distinct CDR3 sequences, approximately 20% of which are singletons.

This chain connects TRBV29-1 to TRBJ1-2; D is unclear. The clonotype comes from a human donor who had recovered from COVID-19. This sample comprised CD4+ T cells from blood, cultured in vitro, obtained after SARS-CoV-2 vaccination. The CDR3: CSVEVGYTF. The DNA for the CDR3 is TGCAGCGTTGAGGTTGGCTACACCTTC.